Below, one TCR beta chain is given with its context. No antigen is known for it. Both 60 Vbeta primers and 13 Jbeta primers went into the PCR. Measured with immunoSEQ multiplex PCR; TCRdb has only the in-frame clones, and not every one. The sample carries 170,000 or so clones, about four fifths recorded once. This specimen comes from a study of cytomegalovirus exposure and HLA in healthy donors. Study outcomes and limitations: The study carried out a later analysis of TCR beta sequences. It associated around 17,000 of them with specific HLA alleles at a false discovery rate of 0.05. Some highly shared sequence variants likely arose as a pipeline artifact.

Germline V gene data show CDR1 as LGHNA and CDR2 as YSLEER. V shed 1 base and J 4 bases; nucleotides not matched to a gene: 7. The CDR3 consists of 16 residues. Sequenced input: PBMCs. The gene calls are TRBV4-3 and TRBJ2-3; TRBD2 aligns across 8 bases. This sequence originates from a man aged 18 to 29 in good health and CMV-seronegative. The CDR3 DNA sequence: TGCGCCAGCAGCCAAGGGTCGGGAGGGGGGGCAGATACGCAGTATTTT. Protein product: CASSQGSGGGADTQYF.